The next 28 T cell receptor beta chains were all read from a single sample in a study of T cells in women clearing cervical HPV infection (dated by TCRdb to the late 2010s). The library was prepared using the immunoSEQ multiplex PCR assay. TCRdb took this table from immuneACCESS and kept in-frame rearrangements with V and J called. Such tables lack part of the clones; where checked against another copy, unresolved V genes explain under half of the gap, and the rest is unexplained. This sample's records show tens of thousands of clones. The leading ten clones occupy about 7.1% of the sample. Sequenced sample: blood buffy coat. These receptors originate from a woman between 18 and 70 years old with a cervical HPV16 infection that either progressed to CIN3+ or cleared (not recorded which).

The CDR3 reads CASSDGGEAETQYF. CDR3 DNA, as far as it was read: TGCGCCAGCAGTGACGGCGGGGAGGCGGAGACC. V usage is TRBV10-2 and J usage is TRBJ2-5; D may be TRBD2 (6 bases). From the germline J gene comes the end of the CDR3, since the read stops 3 residues before it. Trimming pared 3 bases from V and 5 bases from J, leaving 13 bases between. In germline, CDR1 is WSHSY, CDR2 SAAADI. The CDR3 consists of 14 residues.

Comment on this clone: The DNA ends 3 residues before the CDR3 does, and the rest of the CDR3 is filled in from the germline J gene. The chain is built from TRBV2 and TRBJ2-3, with 8 bases that match TRBD2. The CDR3 loop spans 14 amino acids. Germline CDR1 reads SNHLY; CDR2 reads FYNNEI. V shed 5 bases, J shed 5 bases, and the junction held 6 bases outside the gene matches. The CDR3 loop reads CASSSGLGLDTQYF. Partial CDR3 DNA: TGTGCCAGCAGTTCGGGACTAGGTTTAGATACG.

Remarks on this clone: The missing CDR3 end, 3 residues past where the read stops, is filled in from the germline J gene. The V call is TRBV5-6, the J call TRBJ2-1; 10 nucleotides align to TRBD1. The J segment lost 5 bases and the V segment lost 0 bases, leaving 2 bases of the junction unmatched. The CDR3 spans 15 residues. Germline V gene lookup returns CDR1 SGHDT and CDR2 YYEEEE. The CDR3 DNA, read in part, is TGTGCCAGCAGCTTGGGACAGGGGGCGAACAATGAG. Residues: CASSLGQGANNE. The entire CDR3 sequence reads CASSLGQGANNEQFF.

A word on this clone: Read coverage stops 3 residues before the CDR3 terminus; the germline J gene supplies the remainder. V is TRBV20-1 and J is TRBJ2-1; D gene unclear. The CDR3 has 13 amino acids. Trimming left V 5 bases short and J 0 bases short, with 8 bases between. The germline V gene encodes CDR1 DFQATT and CDR2 SNEGSKA (reference sequence). CDR3 region: CSASASSYNEQFF. The CDR3 bases that were read are TGCAGTGCTTCCGCTAGCTCCTACAATGAG.

In the case of this clone: The read gets to within 3 residues of the CDR3 end, and the germline J gene fills in the rest. The V call is TRBV29-1, the J call TRBJ1-2, with D possibly TRBD1 on 6 matching bases. This CDR3 has 14 residues. V was trimmed by 4 bases and J by 0 bases, leaving 12 bases between them. Germline loops: CDR1 SQVTM, CDR2 ANQGSEA. Partial CDR3 DNA: TGCAGCGTTGTGGGGGCAGCAACTAACTATGGC. Amino acids: CSVVGAATNYG. The full CDR3 reads CSVVGAATNYGYTF. Combining the CDR3 with reference TRBV29-1 and TRBJ1-2 gives the whole variable domain SAVISQKPSRDICQRGTSLTIQCQVDSQVTMMFWYRQQPGQSLTLIATANQGSEATYESGFVIDKFPISRPNLTFSTLTVSNMSPEDSSIYLCSVVGAATNYGYTFGSGTRLTVV.

Worth noting for this clone: The read ends 3 residues shy of where the CDR3 ends; the end is completed using the germline J gene. The chain joins TRBV29-1 to TRBJ2-7; 7 bases align to TRBD1. This CDR3 has 15 amino acids. Germline values: CDR1 SQVTM, CDR2 ANQGSEA. With V trimmed by 6 bases and J by 0 bases, 11 bases remained unmatched. The CDR3 protein is CSVGRGTESSYEQYF. CDR3 DNA, as far as it was read: TGCAGCGTAGGACGAGGGACAGAGAGCTCCTACGAG.

As regards this clone: Coverage ceases 3 residues before the CDR3 finishes, and the germline J gene fills in the end. The chain has TRBV6-1 and TRBJ1-6, with a weak D call TRBD1 (6 bases). V was clipped by 1 base and J by 0 bases, with 7 bases between them. CDR1 is MNHNS, CDR2 SASEGT, per germline. The CDR3 length is 16 residues. Here the CDR3 reads CASSEDRDSYNSPLHF. Partial CDR3 DNA: TGTGCCAGCAGTGAAGACAGGGACTCCTATAATTCACCC.

About this clone itself: The read ends 3 residues before the CDR3 terminus; that terminus is restored from the germline J gene. The chain carries TRBV5-4 and TRBJ2-7, with D perhaps matching TRBD2 (6 bases). Trimming stripped 0 bases from V and 4 bases from J, with 14 bases between. Germline CDR1 SGHNT, CDR2 YYREEE (reference sequence). The CDR3 spans 15 residues. The sequenced part of the CDR3 DNA is TGTGCCAGCAGCTTGGGAGTAGCGGACCAGTACGAG. As protein: CASSLGVADQYE. The whole CDR3 sequence reads CASSLGVADQYEQYF.

About this clone itself: The read terminates 3 residues ahead of where the CDR3 ends, so the germline J gene completes it. The gene calls are TRBV29-1 and TRBJ2-7; perhaps TRBD1 as D (5 bases). CDR1 SQVTM and CDR2 ANQGSEA come from the germline V gene. This CDR3 region has 11 residues. V lost 5 bases, J lost 5 bases, and 10 bases lay in between. The CDR3 loop is CSVQTVHEQYF. The covered CDR3 bases are TGCAGCGTTCAGACAGTCCACGAG.

The CDR3 sequence is CATSATDTDTQYF. The covered CDR3 bases are TGTGCCACCAGTGCTACAGACACAGATACG. The chain is built from TRBV24-1 and TRBJ2-3; D remains ambiguous. The CDR3 is cut off 3 residues early in the read; its end comes from the germline J gene. Looked up from germline, CDR1 is KGHDR and CDR2 is SFDVKD. Trimming removed 5 bases from V and 2 bases from J, with 7 bases in between. This CDR3 contains 13 residues.

CDR3 residues: CASSFGGVNTEAFF. Partial CDR3 DNA: TGTGCCAGCAGCTTTGGGGGCGTGAACACTGAA. The J gene is TRBJ1-1, the V gene TRBV7-9, with TRBD1 as a possible D gene (6 bases). The sequence runs out 3 residues before the end of the CDR3; the remainder is reconstructed from the germline J gene. V was clipped by 3 bases and J by 0 bases, with 8 bases between them. Germline values: CDR1 SEHNR, CDR2 FQNEAQ (reference sequence). There are 14 residues in the CDR3. The full variable domain, in which reference TRBV7-9 and TRBJ1-1 provide the parts outside the CDR3, is DTGVSQNPRHKITKRGQNVTFRCDPISEHNRLYWYRQTLGQGPEFLTYFQNEAQLEKSRLLSDRFSAERPKGSFSTLEIQRTEQGDSAMYLCASSFGGVNTEAFFGQGTRLTVV.

Regarding this clone: The read ends 3 residues early relative to the CDR3; the germline J gene fills the gap. The chain recombines TRBV20-1 with TRBJ2-5, with 7 bases that match TRBD1. Germline V gives CDR1 DFQATT, CDR2 SNEGSKA (reference sequence). The CDR3 covers 14 residues. J gave up 5 bases and V 0 bases, and 6 bases lay outside the gene matches. The CDR3 DNA, read in part, is TGCAGTGCTAGAGATGCACAGGGGAGCGAGACC. Translated, it gives CSARDAQGSET. The whole CDR3 protein reads CSARDAQGSETQYF.

As concerns this clone: With the read ending 3 residues before the CDR3 end, the germline J gene is used to fill in that end. The V and J genes are TRBV4-1 and TRBJ1-2; perhaps TRBD1 as D (6 bases). Germline V gives CDR1 MGHRA, CDR2 YSYEKL. The CDR3 is 14 residues long. The DNA read from the CDR3 is TGCGCCAGCAGCCACCGAGGGGGGGGTGAAGGC. Its translation: CASSHRGGGEG. The whole CDR3 region reads CASSHRGGGEGYTF.

Note on this clone: The read halts 3 residues ahead of the CDR3 end, with the missing end drawn from the germline J gene. The genes are TRBV10-3 and TRBJ2-3; 14 bases fit TRBD2. Trimming cost V 6 bases and J 7 bases; bases outside gene matches: 6. This CDR3 is built from 15 residues. Germline values: CDR1 ENHRY, CDR2 SYGVKD. CDR3 DNA, as far as it was read: TGTGCCATCAGCCCGACTAGCGGGGGGGCAAATACG. Translating it yields CAISPTSGGANT. The full CDR3 protein is CAISPTSGGANTQYF.

Notes on this clone: At one of its ends the junction is not consistent with the germline gene, which may arise from a read error. The sequenced CDR3 bases are TGTGCCGGCAGCTCTTCACAGGGGCCTAGATCTTTTGGC. Its translation is CAGSSSQGPRSFG. In full, the CDR3 is CAGSSSQGPRSFGYTF. The chain joins TRBV13 to TRBJ1-2; 7 bases fit TRBD1. Sequencing ends 3 residues short of the CDR3 end; the germline J gene provides the rest. The CDR3 has 16 residues. Germline V lookup: CDR1 PRHDT, CDR2 FYEKMQ (reference sequence).

Note on this clone: The read falls 3 residues short of the CDR3 end, and the missing part is taken from the germline J gene. J is TRBJ2-7 and V is TRBV30; possibly TRBD1 for D (5 bases). V dropped 2 bases and J dropped 4 bases, with 18 bases sitting between them. The CDR3 is 15 amino acids. Germline V gives CDR1 GTSNPN, CDR2 SVGIG (reference sequence). The CDR3 reads CAWSLQVVGPYEQYF. CDR3 DNA (partial): TGTGCCTGGAGTTTACAGGTTGTAGGGCCTTACGAG.

A note on this clone: The CDR3 goes on 3 residues after the read ends, and that part is filled in from the germline J gene. The chain couples TRBV9 to TRBJ2-2; D is unresolved. The length of the CDR3 is 14 residues. CDR1 and CDR2 from the germline V gene are SGDLS and YYNGEE. The ends were cut back, 1 base at V and 6 bases at J, with 10 bases in the middle. This CDR3 is CASSVLGAAGELFF. The sequenced part of the CDR3 DNA is TGTGCCAGCAGCGTATTGGGCGCCGCCGGGGAG.

As for this clone: The sequence runs out 3 residues before the end of the CDR3; the remainder is reconstructed from the germline J gene. J is TRBJ1-2 and V is TRBV7-9, with TRBD1 matching 8 bases. There are 13 residues in the CDR3. With V trimmed by 5 bases and J by 5 bases, 4 bases remained unmatched. Germline assignment: CDR1 SEHNR and CDR2 FQNEAQ (reference sequence). CDR3 bases read: TGTGCCAGCAGCCCGGGACAGGCTTATGGC. Residues: CASSPGQAYG. The full CDR3 sequence reads CASSPGQAYGYTF.

Concerning this clone: The CDR3 extends 3 residues past the end of the read, so its final part is completed from the germline J gene. The chain uses TRBV5-4 and TRBJ2-7; D perhaps matches TRBD1 (6 bases). Trimming shortened V by 0 bases and J by 6 bases, and 16 bases separated the two germline ends. Looked up from germline, CDR1 is SGHNT and CDR2 is YYREEE (reference sequence). CDR3 size: 15 residues. The CDR3 region is CASSLGGGSRGEQYF. Partial CDR3 DNA: TGTGCCAGCAGCTTGGGAGGGGGATCGCGAGGCGAG.

Note on this clone: The read ends 3 residues before the CDR3 terminus; that terminus is restored from the germline J gene. The chain uses TRBV20-1 and TRBJ1-5; TRBD1 agrees at 12 bases. The CDR3 spans 15 residues. With V trimmed by 6 bases and J by 7 bases, 10 bases remained unmatched. The V gene's germline CDR1 is DFQATT and CDR2 SNEGSKA (reference sequence). Partial CDR3 DNA: TGCAGTGCCTCTCCTCCCGGGACAGGGGGCCAGCCC. Translating gives CSASPPGTGGQP. The entire CDR3 protein is CSASPPGTGGQPQHF.

As to this clone: The read falls 3 residues short of the CDR3 end, and the missing part is taken from the germline J gene. The chain joins TRBV10-1 to TRBJ1-3; D may be TRBD1 (5 bases). The CDR3 runs to 15 residues. Germline V CDR1 and CDR2: WNHNN, SYGVQD (reference sequence). Trimming left V 4 bases short and J 2 bases short, with 12 bases between. The CDR3 spells CASSVGGPAGNTIYF. CDR3 DNA (partial): TGCGCCAGCAGTGTGGGGGGACCGGCTGGAAACACC.

A note on this clone: The observed sequence ends 3 residues before the CDR3 terminus, with the missing tail filled in from the germline J gene. The chain has TRBV9 and TRBJ1-2; D uncertain. From germline, CDR1 is SGDLS and CDR2 YYNGEE. This CDR3 region has 12 residues. The ends were cut back, 0 bases at V and 7 bases at J, with 7 bases in the middle. The CDR3 sequence is CASSVAGFGYTF. The sequenced part of the CDR3 DNA is TGTGCCAGCAGCGTAGCAGGATTTGGC.

Details on this clone: At one boundary the junction diverges from the germline segment, which might be a read error. Read coverage stops 3 residues before the CDR3 terminus; the germline J gene supplies the remainder. V is TRBV7-9 and J is TRBJ1-2; 7 positions match TRBD1. Per germline, CDR1 SEHNR and CDR2 FQNEAQ (reference sequence). This CDR3 comprises 13 residues. CDR3 in amino acids: CASRLGQDRGYTF. Incomplete CDR3 DNA: TGTGCCAGCAGATTAGGACAGGATCGGGGC.

As for this clone: The sequence runs out 3 residues before the end of the CDR3; the remainder is reconstructed from the germline J gene. The gene calls are TRBV7-2 and TRBJ2-2; the D gene is possibly TRBD2 (6 bases). V was shortened by 5 bases and J by 4 bases, with 14 bases between the two germline ends. The germline V gene has CDR1 SGHTA and CDR2 FQGNSA. The CDR3 is made up of 15 amino acids. This CDR3 is CASSPTGLPTGELFF. Incomplete CDR3 DNA: TGTGCCAGCAGCCCCACGGGACTCCCCACCGGGGAG.

The CDR3 region is CASSPRGGYSGNTIYF. CDR3 bases read: TGTGCCAGCAGCCCCCGGGGGGGATACTCTGGAAACACC. The chain is built from TRBV7-6 and TRBJ1-3; maybe TRBD1 (5 bases). The read gets to within 3 residues of the CDR3 end, and the germline J gene fills in the rest. The CDR3 is 16 residues long. Germline CDR1 reads SGHVS; CDR2 reads FNYEAQ. Trimming removed 5 bases from V and 0 bases from J, with 14 bases in between.

CDR3 residues: CASSRSLSGGATDTQYF. The sequenced part of the CDR3 DNA is TGCGCCAGCAGCAGATCGTTGAGCGGGGGGGCGACAGATACG. This chain links TRBV5-1 with TRBJ2-3; 10 bases align to TRBD2. The read ends 3 residues early relative to the CDR3; the germline J gene fills the gap. The J segment lost 3 bases and the V segment lost 4 bases, leaving 11 bases of the junction unmatched. This CDR3 spans 17 amino acids. Germline CDR1 reads SGHRS; CDR2 reads YFSETQ.

Concerning this clone itself: The sequence runs out 3 residues before the end of the CDR3; the remainder is reconstructed from the germline J gene. The V call is TRBV12-3 or TRBV12-4, the J call TRBJ1-2; possibly TRBD1 for D (6 bases). Deletions cut 4 bases from V and 3 bases from J, with 12 bases between. There are 14 residues in the CDR3. CDR3 protein: CASSWTVVDYGYTF. Incomplete CDR3 DNA: TGTGCCAGCAGTTGGACAGTGGTGGACTATGGC.

To note about this clone: The read ends 3 residues shy of where the CDR3 ends; the end is completed using the germline J gene. The chain links TRBV13 to TRBJ1-2; 8 bases are a match to TRBD1. The germline V gene has CDR1 PRHDT and CDR2 FYEKMQ (reference sequence). This CDR3 spans 17 amino acids. Unmatched junction bases numbered 10, after V lost 2 bases and J lost 2 bases. The sequenced CDR3 bases are TGTGCCAGCAGCTTAAATCTTGGGACAGGCGAAAACTATGGC. Amino acid sequence: CASSLNLGTGENYG. The whole CDR3 region reads CASSLNLGTGENYGYTF.